This T cell receptor beta chain is drawn from a study of blood T cell repertoires in COVID-19. Study in general: Italy, Spain and the United States were the sources of the convalescent and acute COVID-19 samples. T cells, B-cell-depleted T cells, or PBMCs supplied cDNA or gDNA.

In the original workflow: Researchers report that nucleated cell counts were estimated from reference gene primer amplification. Data came from immunoSEQ multiplex PCR; TCRdb stores just in-frame clones and leaves some out. V and J calls plus clone size are reproduced from that table; the DNA served to infer D and trimming. The table includes approximately 280,000 clones, roughly 85% detected once. CDR1 and CDR2 from the germline V gene are SGHTA and FQGNSA. The CDR3 consists of 14 residues. V gave up 5 bases and J gave up 10 bases, with 15 bases separating them. This chain joins TRBV7-2 and TRBJ1-6, with D unresolved. This clonotype was obtained from a woman in her seventies with acute or convalescent COVID-19. The sequenced sample was peripheral blood. The chain's CDR3 is CASSADRRGSPLHF. The DNA of the CDR3 is TGTGCCAGCAGCGCCGACCGACGAGGGTCACCCCTCCACTTT.